The clone carrying this TCR beta chain occurred once. No antigen is known for it. The sample is drawn from a study of neoadjuvant anti-PD-1 for oral cavity cancer. This CDR3 region has 15 residues. The V gene's germline CDR1 is SGHAT and CDR2 FQNNGV. The V gene lost 5 bases and the J gene lost 0 bases, with 11 bases spanning the gap. TCRdb's table, derived via immunoSEQ multiplex PCR, lists solely in-frame clones and lacks some. The sample comprises under 85,000 clones, less than 85% of which are singletons, and 2.5% to 3.5% rests with the top ten. Whole-study results and caveats: Pretreatment Treg/Th17 ratio correlated inversely with post-treatment tumor clonality.

Cohort: HPV-negative, locally advanced oral cavity squamous cell carcinoma patients. The chain couples TRBV11-2 to TRBJ1-3, with D perhaps matching TRBD1 (5 bases). The clonotype comes from a person aged 35-80 years with oral cavity squamous cell carcinoma. The starting material was PBMCs, obtained before nivolumab (anti-PD-1) treatment. The CDR3 here is CASSVPTVSGNTIYF. CDR3 DNA: TGTGCCAGCAGCGTCCCGACAGTCTCTGGAAACACCATATATTTT.